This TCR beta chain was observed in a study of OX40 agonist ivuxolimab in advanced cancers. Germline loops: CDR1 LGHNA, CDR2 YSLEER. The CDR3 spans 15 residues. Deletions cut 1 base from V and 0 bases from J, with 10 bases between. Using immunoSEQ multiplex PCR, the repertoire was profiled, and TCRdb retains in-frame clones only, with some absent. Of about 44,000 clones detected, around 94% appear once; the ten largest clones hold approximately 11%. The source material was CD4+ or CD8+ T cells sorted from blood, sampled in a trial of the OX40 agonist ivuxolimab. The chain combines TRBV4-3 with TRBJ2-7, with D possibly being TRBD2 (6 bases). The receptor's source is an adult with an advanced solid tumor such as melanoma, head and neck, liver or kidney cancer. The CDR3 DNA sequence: TGCGCCAGCAGCCAAGCCCCCGGGAGCTCCTACGAGCAGTACTTC. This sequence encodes CASSQAPGSSYEQYF.